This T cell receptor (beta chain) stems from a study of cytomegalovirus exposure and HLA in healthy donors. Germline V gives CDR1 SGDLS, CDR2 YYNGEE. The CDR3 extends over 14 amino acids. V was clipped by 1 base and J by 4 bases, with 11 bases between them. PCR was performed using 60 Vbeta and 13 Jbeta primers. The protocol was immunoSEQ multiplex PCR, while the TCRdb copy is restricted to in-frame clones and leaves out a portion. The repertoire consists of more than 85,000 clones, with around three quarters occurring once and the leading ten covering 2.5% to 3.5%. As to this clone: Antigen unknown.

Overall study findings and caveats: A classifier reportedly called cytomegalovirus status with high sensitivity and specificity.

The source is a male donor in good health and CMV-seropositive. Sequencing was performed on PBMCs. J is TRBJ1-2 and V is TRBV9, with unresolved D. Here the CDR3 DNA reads TGTGCCAGCAGCGTAAATGGAGGGTTCTATGGCTACACCTTC. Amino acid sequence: CASSVNGGFYGYTF.